Each of the 19 T cell receptor beta chains below was sequenced from the same sample in a study of T cell responses to AZD1222 COVID-19 vaccine. Produced via immunoSEQ multiplex PCR; TCRdb's table is partial and in-frame only. The table shows 150,000 to 200,000 clones, with approximately 90% occurring only once. The material sequenced was peripheral blood, taken 28 days after the second dose of the MenACWY control vaccine. The receptors derive from an adult who received the MenACWY meningococcal vaccine as a control.

The chain employs TRBV9 and TRBJ1-3; D gene unclear. V was shortened by 4 bases and J by 5 bases, with 13 bases between the two germline ends. The CDR3 has 14 residues. From germline, CDR1 is SGDLS and CDR2 YYNGEE. The CDR3 is CASSRNSARNTIYF. The CDR3 DNA reads as TGTGCCAGCAGCCGAAATTCAGCAAGAAACACCATATATTTT.

Points on this clone: In the same sample, other DNA sequences code for this CDR3. The CDR3 here is CASSPGLAGDEQFF. CDR3 nucleotides: TGTGCCAGCTCACCGGGCCTAGCGGGAGATGAGCAGTTCTTC. The V call is TRBV18, the J call TRBJ2-1; 10 positions agree with TRBD2. The CDR3 totals 14 residues. J lost 8 bases, V lost 3 bases, and 4 bases had no gene match. Germline V CDR1 and CDR2: KGHSH, LQKENI.

V gene TRBV19 combines with J gene TRBJ2-7, with TRBD2 matching over 12 bases. This CDR3 contains 14 residues. Germline V gives CDR1 LNHDA, CDR2 SQIVND (reference sequence). With V trimmed by 4 bases and J by 12 bases, 10 bases remained unmatched. CDR3 nucleotides: TGTGCCAGTAGTACAGGGTCTAGCGGGAGGGCGTGGTACTTC. Amino acid sequence: CASSTGSSGRAWYF.

In this sample, this clone turned up once. The chain joins TRBV6-5 to TRBJ1-3; D is unclear. The germline gives CDR1 MNHEY, CDR2 SVGAGI. The V and J ends lost 7 bases and 2 bases respectively, with 9 bases between them. The CDR3 covers 13 residues. CDR3 amino acids: CASTSGAGNTIYF. The CDR3, as DNA: TGTGCCAGCACCAGCGGCGCTGGAAACACCATATATTTT.

V and J are TRBV6-2 or TRBV6-3 and TRBJ2-7, with D possibly TRBD1 on 5 matching bases. Trimming left V 7 bases short and J 0 bases short, with 13 bases between. In germline, CDR1 is MNHEY, CDR2 SVGEGT. The length of the CDR3 is 14 residues. The CDR3 DNA sequence: TGTGCCAGCACCCCCCAAGGGGCCTCCTACGAGCAGTACTTC. This translates into CASTPQGASYEQYF.

The chain employs TRBV7-2 and TRBJ1-4, with a tentative D call TRBD1 (5 bases). Trimming pared 2 bases from V and 3 bases from J, leaving 7 bases between. Germline CDR1 and CDR2: SGHTA and FQGNSA. CDR3 length equals 14 residues. The CDR3 DNA reads TGTGCCAGCAGCTTACAGGGTCCTAATGAAAAACTGTTTTTT. Protein sequence: CASSLQGPNEKLFF.

V gene TRBV5-6 combines with J gene TRBJ1-2, with D perhaps matching TRBD1 (6 bases). Trimming took off 4 bases at V and 6 bases at J, with 13 bases between the two ends. This CDR3 has 13 amino acids. The germline gives CDR1 SGHDT, CDR2 YYEEEE. The CDR3 loop reads CASSPDRHHGYTF. In DNA form, the CDR3 reads TGTGCCAGCAGCCCCGACAGGCACCATGGCTACACCTTC.

The chain uses TRBV6-2 or TRBV6-3 and TRBJ2-7; TRBD2 agrees at 8 bases. The CDR3 spans 17 residues. Looked up from germline, CDR1 is MNHEY and CDR2 is SVGEGT. The trim removed 4 bases at V and 0 bases at J, leaving 11 bases unmatched. CDR3 in amino acids: CASSFGLAEAYSYEQYF. Here the CDR3 DNA reads TGTGCCAGCAGTTTCGGACTAGCCGAGGCTTACTCCTACGAGCAGTACTTC.

The CDR3, as DNA: TGTGCCACCAGTGAACAGGGGTATGGCTACACCTTC. Residues: CATSEQGYGYTF. The V call is TRBV24-1, the J call TRBJ1-2; TRBD1 agrees at 7 bases. CDR1 and CDR2 from the germline V gene are KGHDR and SFDVKD. V shed 4 bases and J 5 bases; nucleotides not matched to a gene: 0. The CDR3 sequence is 12 residues long.

The rearrangement joins TRBV6-2 or TRBV6-3 to TRBJ2-7, with TRBD2 identical over 7 bases. CDR1 and CDR2 (germline): MNHEY, SVGEGT. V lost 0 bases to trimming and J lost 1 base; unmatched junction nucleotides: 0. The CDR3 has 14 amino acids. The CDR3, as DNA: TGTGCCAGCAGTTACTCGGGGGGGTCCTACGAGCAGTACTTC. This translates into CASSYSGGSYEQYF.

This chain connects TRBV11-3 to TRBJ2-7, with 7 positions matching TRBD2. This CDR3 spans 13 amino acids. V shed 2 bases, J shed 4 bases, and the junction held 2 bases outside the gene matches. Germline CDR1 reads SGHNT; CDR2 reads YENEEA. For the CDR3, the DNA is TGTGCCAGCAGCTTACGGCGGGAGTACGAGCAGTACTTC. It is translated as CASSLRREYEQYF.

The CDR3 protein is CASSIVQVRFSNQPQHF. The DNA of the CDR3 is TGTGCCAGTAGTATAGTCCAGGTTCGTTTTAGCAATCAGCCCCAGCATTTT. This chain joins TRBV19 and TRBJ1-5; D is unclear. V was cut by 1 base and J by 0 bases, with 13 bases left in between. CDR3 size: 17 residues. Germline lookup yields CDR1 LNHDA and CDR2 SQIVND (reference sequence).

This CDR3 is CASSAYSELEQYF. The DNA of the CDR3 is TGTGCCAGCAGCGCCTACTCGGAGTTGGAGCAGTACTTC. The chain carries TRBV7-2 and TRBJ2-7; the D is unclear. Germline lookup yields CDR1 SGHTA and CDR2 FQGNSA. This CDR3 is built from 13 residues. Trimming removed 5 bases from V and 7 bases from J, with 15 bases in between.

The chain couples TRBV19 to TRBJ2-5; 7 nucleotides align to TRBD1. The CDR3 contains 15 residues. V lost 5 bases to trimming and J lost 1 base; unmatched junction nucleotides: 7. Looked up from germline, CDR1 is LNHDA and CDR2 is SQIVND (reference sequence). CDR3 in DNA: TGTGCCAGTAGTTCCGGGACAGCAGGCCAAGAGACCCAGTACTTC. Translating gives CASSSGTAGQETQYF.

This clone was seen only once. This chain joins TRBV10-3 and TRBJ2-3; D is uncertain. Germline V gene data show CDR1 as ENHRY and CDR2 as SYGVKD. This CDR3 contains 14 residues. Trimming took off 10 bases at V and 4 bases at J, with 18 bases between the two ends. The CDR3 protein is CATISLLGADTQYF. The CDR3 DNA sequence: TGTGCCACCATCTCCTTGTTGGGCGCAGATACGCAGTATTTT.

This clone has only one observation. This sequence joins TRBV3-1 (or the pseudogene TRBV3-2) and TRBJ1-6; unclear D gene. Trimming pared 1 base from V and 0 bases from J, leaving 10 bases between. The CDR3 totals 17 residues. Germline V gives CDR1 LGHDT, CDR2 YNNKEL (reference sequence). The CDR3 nucleotides are TGTGCCAGCAGCCAAGTTACCTCCTCCTCCTATAATTCACCCCTCCACTTT. Translating it yields CASSQVTSSSYNSPLHF.

This clone was seen a handful of times. This chain joins TRBV29-1 and TRBJ1-1; no clear D gene. The CDR3 totals 12 residues. Germline assignment: CDR1 SQVTM and CDR2 ANQGSEA. V lost 4 bases and J 4 bases, leaving 10 bases between the germline ends. The CDR3 region is CSVVQQATEAFF. The CDR3 DNA reads TGCAGCGTTGTACAGCAAGCCACTGAAGCTTTCTTT.

This clone is a singleton in its sample. The chain couples TRBV6-5 to TRBJ1-6, with D perhaps TRBD1 (5 bases). The CDR3 is made up of 14 amino acids. From germline, CDR1 is MNHEY and CDR2 SVGAGI. Trimming removed 7 bases from V and 8 bases from J, with 15 bases in between. The CDR3 region is CASTLGDWDSPLHF. As DNA, the CDR3 is TGTGCCAGCACCCTTGGGGACTGGGATTCACCCCTCCACTTT.

The rearrangement uses TRBV5-5 and TRBJ1-5; D remains unclear. V lost 4 bases and J 4 bases, leaving 9 bases between the germline ends. Per germline, CDR1 SGHKS and CDR2 YYEKEE (reference sequence). This CDR3 is built from 13 residues. CDR3: CASSEWINQPQHF. The DNA for the CDR3 is TGTGCCAGCAGCGAATGGATTAATCAGCCCCAGCATTTT.